These T cell receptor beta chains were read from a single sample in a study of human T cells and chemical hapten exposure. MiXCR, run by TCRdb on the 5' RACE reads, gives a single entry per CDR3 protein. The table lists about 120,000 distinct CDR3 sequences, approximately 19% of them singletons. These receptor sequences come from a human donor in good health. Each CDR3 is given with its conserved first and last residue. The D gene is left open where the match is weak. The size field is filled for only some rows; it gives once, few, many or a size class.

V: TRBV6-6; size: -; J: TRBJ1-2; D: -; DNA: TGTGCCAGCAGGCCCGGGGGTCCTCAGGATGGCTACACCTTC; CDR3: CASRPGGPQDGYTF
V: TRBV20-1; size: -; J: TRBJ2-7; D: -; DNA: TGCAGTGCTAGAGATCAACCCCCGGGGGCCTACGAGCAGTACTTC; CDR3: CSARDQPPGAYEQYF
V: TRBV5-4; size: once; J: TRBJ1-3; D: -; DNA: TGTGCCAGCAGTCCGACAGGAGCAAACACCATATATTTT; CDR3: CASSPTGANTIYF
V: TRBV3-1; size: -; J: TRBJ2-2; D: -; DNA: TGTGCCAGCAGCCATGGGGATGTGCGGTTGATCACCGGGGAGCTGTTTTTT; CDR3: CASSHGDVRLITGELFF
V: TRBV5-6; size: many; J: TRBJ2-3; D: -; DNA: TGTGCCAGCAGCTTGGCGCTGGGGAAAGATACGCAGTATTTT; CDR3: CASSLALGKDTQYF
V: TRBV15; size: few; J: TRBJ2-1; D: -; DNA: TGTGCCACCAACTCACACCCCACTAGCTACTACAATGAGCAGTTCTTC; CDR3: CATNSHPTSYYNEQFF
V: TRBV27; size: few; J: TRBJ1-2; D: -; DNA: TGTGCCAGCAGTCTCGGGAGGACGGCTAACTATGGCTACACCTTC; CDR3: CASSLGRTANYGYTF
V: TRBV29-1; size: many; J: TRBJ2-3; D: -; DNA: TGCAGCGTTGAAGATCTAAGGGGCACAGATACGCAGTATTTT; CDR3: CSVEDLRGTDTQYF
V: TRBV11-3; size: -; J: TRBJ2-7; D: TRBD1; DNA: TGTGCCAGCAGCCTCAACAGGGGGCAAAGGCAGTACTTC; CDR3: CASSLNRGQRQYF
V: TRBV7-9; size: -; J: TRBJ1-5; D: -; DNA: TGTGCCAGCAGCTCGGAGGTTTATCAGCCCCAGCATTTT; CDR3: CASSSEVYQPQHF
V: TRBV20-1; size: -; J: TRBJ2-1; D: TRBD2; DNA: TGCAGTGCTAGAGAAAGATTGCGGACTAGCGGGCCCTACAATGAGCAGTTCTTC; CDR3: CSARERLRTSGPYNEQFF
V: TRBV12-3/TRBV12-4; size: -; J: TRBJ1-5; D: -; DNA: TGTGCCAGCAGTTTAAACAGAAGGTGGAATCAGCCCCAGCATTTT; CDR3: CASSLNRRWNQPQHF
V: TRBV29-1; size: -; J: TRBJ2-7; D: -; DNA: TGCAGCGTTGCGCAGGGGGGGTACGAGCAGTACTTC; CDR3: CSVAQGGYEQYF
V: TRBV12-3/TRBV12-4; size: -; J: TRBJ1-4; D: -; DNA: TGTGCCAGCAGTTTAAGGGCCGACGAAAAACTGTTTTTT; CDR3: CASSLRADEKLFF
V: TRBV7-2; size: few; J: TRBJ1-1; D: TRBD1; DNA: TGTGCCAGCAGCTTAGGGGGACAGGCGAACACTGAAGCTTTCTTT; CDR3: CASSLGGQANTEAFF
V: TRBV2; size: many; J: TRBJ2-1; D: -; DNA: TGTGCCAGCCCCCCCAGCGGATCTTACAATGAGCAGTTCTTC; CDR3: CASPPSGSYNEQFF
V: TRBV27; size: -; J: TRBJ1-1; D: -; DNA: TGTGCCAGCAGTTTATTTCGTGGGGGAAACACTGAAGCTTTCTTT; CDR3: CASSLFRGGNTEAFF
V: TRBV2; size: -; J: TRBJ2-3; D: -; DNA: TGTGCCAGCAGGCCCGACAGGAGGAGCACAGATACGCAGTATTTT; CDR3: CASRPDRRSTDTQYF
V: TRBV6-2/TRBV6-3; size: few; J: TRBJ2-2; D: -; DNA: TGTGCCAGCAGTAACGTGGTAGCTTCAACCGGGGAGCTGTTTTTT; CDR3: CASSNVVASTGELFF
V: TRBV29-1; size: -; J: TRBJ2-1; D: TRBD2; DNA: TGCAGCGTTGTCCCTAGCGGGAGAATAGGTGAGCAGTTCTTC; CDR3: CSVVPSGRIGEQFF
V: TRBV7-9; size: -; J: TRBJ2-1; D: TRBD2; DNA: TGTGCCAGCAGCCTCTTTAAGCGGGAGCGAGTCAATGAGCAGTTCTTC; CDR3: CASSLFKRERVNEQFF
V: TRBV5-5; size: few; J: TRBJ2-7; D: -; DNA: TGTGCCAGCAGCTGGGCATTCAGGGCCGACTACGAGCAGTACTTC; CDR3: CASSWAFRADYEQYF
V: TRBV20-1; size: -; J: TRBJ2-7; D: -; DNA: TGCAGTGCCCCTGGGGGACAAGCCTACGAGCAGTACTTC; CDR3: CSAPGGQAYEQYF
V: TRBV12-3/TRBV12-4; size: -; J: TRBJ2-5; D: -; DNA: TGTGCCAGCAGCCCCCGGAGCCAAGAGACCCAGTACTTC; CDR3: CASSPRSQETQYF
V: TRBV14; size: few; J: TRBJ1-2; D: -; DNA: TGTGCCAGCAGCCAATTCCGAGGGAGGGACGATGGCTACACCTTC; CDR3: CASSQFRGRDDGYTF
V: TRBV30; size: few; J: TRBJ2-3; D: -; DNA: TGTGCCTGGAGTGTCGGGGCACGAGATACGCAGTATTTT; CDR3: CAWSVGARDTQYF
V: TRBV5-1; size: few; J: TRBJ2-2; D: TRBD1; DNA: TGCGCCAGCAGTAGTAAAGGGACAGCCACGAACACCGGGGAGCTGTTTTTT; CDR3: CASSSKGTATNTGELFF
V: TRBV6-1; size: many; J: TRBJ2-7; D: -; DNA: TGTGCCTCTACAGGGATAGCAAGCTCCTACGAGCAGTACTTC; CDR3: CASTGIASSYEQYF
V: TRBV5-1; size: few; J: TRBJ1-6; D: -; DNA: TGCGCCAGCAGCTTGGCCCAGGGACAATCCAATTCACCCCTCCACTTT; CDR3: CASSLAQGQSNSPLHF
V: TRBV2; size: few; J: TRBJ1-1; D: -; DNA: TGTGCCAGCAGTGTCTCTCCTACTGGGAGGGCCCCGGCCACTGAAGCTTTCTTT; CDR3: CASSVSPTGRAPATEAFF
V: TRBV18; size: -; J: TRBJ1-1; D: -; DNA: TGTGCCAGCTCACTCTTGGGGGCAGGACAGCGAAACACTGAAGCTTTCTTT; CDR3: CASSLLGAGQRNTEAFF
V: TRBV28; size: -; J: TRBJ2-7; D: -; DNA: TGTGCCAGCACCCCCCCCGTTGGGCCAAACATTTACGAGCAGTACTTC; CDR3: CASTPPVGPNIYEQYF
V: TRBV27; size: few; J: TRBJ2-3; D: -; DNA: TGTGCCAGCACCCCCAGGTACACAGATACGCAGTATTTT; CDR3: CASTPRYTDTQYF
V: TRBV7-2; size: -; J: TRBJ2-3; D: -; DNA: TGTGCCAGCACCCCTAACTGGCGGGCGACAGATACGCAGTATTTT; CDR3: CASTPNWRATDTQYF
V: TRBV12-3/TRBV12-4; size: few; J: TRBJ2-5; D: -; DNA: TGTGCCAGCACCCCAGGGGTGAGGGAGACCCAGTACTTC; CDR3: CASTPGVRETQYF
V: TRBV30; size: few; J: TRBJ2-7; D: TRBD2; DNA: TGTGCCTGGAGTCAACGACTAGCGGGTTACGAGCAGTACTTC; CDR3: CAWSQRLAGYEQYF
V: TRBV7-9; size: few; J: TRBJ2-7; D: TRBD2; DNA: TGTGCCAGCAGCTTAGCGGGAGGGCCTGGGCAGTACTTC; CDR3: CASSLAGGPGQYF
V: TRBV24-1; size: -; J: TRBJ1-6; D: -; DNA: TGTGCCACCAGTGATTCCGGGACCTTCAATTCACCCCTCCACTTT; CDR3: CATSDSGTFNSPLHF
V: TRBV2; size: -; J: TRBJ2-3; D: TRBD2; DNA: TGTGCCAGCAAGCGGGCGGTTAGCGGGAGTATTCCAGATACGCAGTATTTT; CDR3: CASKRAVSGSIPDTQYF
V: TRBV19; size: few; J: TRBJ2-1; D: TRBD2; DNA: TGTGCCAGTAGTCTGGCTAGCGGGAGAAGGAATGAGCAGTTCTTC; CDR3: CASSLASGRRNEQFF